Presented here are 2 T cell receptor beta chains from one specimen sequenced in a study of CD8+ T cells in alopecia areata. It was cDNA, reverse transcribed from extracted RNA, that served as the sequencing template. Measured with immunoSEQ multiplex PCR; TCRdb has only the in-frame clones, and not every one. The repertoire has hundreds of thousands of clones, under 70% of them found once; the top ten carry approximately 1.2%. This specimen consisted of CD4+ T cells sorted from blood, obtained at week 0. These receptors came from a human donor with alopecia areata.

This sequence joins TRBV7-9 and TRBJ2-3; TRBD2 aligns across 8 bases. Looked up from germline, CDR1 is SEHNR and CDR2 is FQNEAQ (reference sequence). The CDR3 is 15 residues long. With 5 bases clipped from V and 4 bases from J, the junction kept 8 bases outside the gene matches. CDR3 in amino acids: CASSPSGGAPDTQYF. CDR3 nucleotide sequence: TGTGCCAGCAGCCCCTCCGGGGGGGCCCCAGATACGCAGTATTTT.

The chain recombines TRBV6-5 with TRBJ2-5; D is undetermined. The V end lost 2 bases, the J end lost 5 bases, and 9 bases lay between the germline ends. CDR1 and CDR2 (germline): MNHEY, SVGAGI. The CDR3 loop spans 13 amino acids. The DNA of the CDR3 is TGTGCCAGCAGTTACCCCATTGGTGAGACCCAGTACTTC. Protein sequence: CASSYPIGETQYF.